The source of this T cell receptor beta chain is a study of CD8 T cells in cerebrospinal fluid in Alzheimer's disease. Overall study findings and caveats: The authors cautioned that cerebrospinal fluid EBV-specific TCRs do not prove EBV causes Alzheimer's.

The CDR3 is 15 amino acids. Germline V CDR1 and CDR2: LGHDT, YNNKEL (reference sequence). 10X single-cell V(D)J and 5' gene-expression libraries profiled CSF cells. For each CDR3 protein, TCRdb gives one entry from its re-call of the 10x single-cell sequencing reads, without DNA. The ten most abundant clones cover about 9.3% of a sample with roughly 1,300 distinct CDR3 sequences. This clonotype counts as large by frequency. No antigen is known for it. The clonotype originates from a human donor in good health. The specimen was cerebrospinal fluid. The chain is built from TRBV3-1 and TRBJ2-7; TCRdb's D call of TRBD2 is untestable without DNA. This CDR3 is CASSWRLAGVGEQYF.